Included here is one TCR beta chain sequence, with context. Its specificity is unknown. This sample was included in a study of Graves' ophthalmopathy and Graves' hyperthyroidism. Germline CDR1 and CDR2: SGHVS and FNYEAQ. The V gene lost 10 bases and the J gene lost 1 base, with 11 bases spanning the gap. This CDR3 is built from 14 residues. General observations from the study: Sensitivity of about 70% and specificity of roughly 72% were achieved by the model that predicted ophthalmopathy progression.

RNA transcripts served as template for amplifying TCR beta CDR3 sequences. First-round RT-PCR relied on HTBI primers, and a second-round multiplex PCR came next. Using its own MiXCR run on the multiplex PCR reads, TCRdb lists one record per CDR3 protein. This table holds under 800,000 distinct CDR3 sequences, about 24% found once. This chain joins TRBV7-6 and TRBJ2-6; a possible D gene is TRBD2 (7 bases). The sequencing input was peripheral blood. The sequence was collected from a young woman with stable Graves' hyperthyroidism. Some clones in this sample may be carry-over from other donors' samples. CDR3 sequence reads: CATRGASGANVLTF. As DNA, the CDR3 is TGTGCCACACGGGGGGCATCTGGGGCCAACGTCCTGACTTTC.